This TCR beta chain came from a study of CXCR3-negative and CXCR3-positive naive CD8 T cells. Study results and limitations: Naive subsets were similarly diverse, while memory CD8+ repertoires were much less diverse. Naive cells positive for CXCR3 carried more hydrophobic TRB CDR3s than CXCR3-negative ones.

5' RACE with UMI labels generated the TRB cDNA libraries. Using the 5' RACE reads, TCRdb records one entry per CDR3 protein without DNA. There are about 120,000 distinct CDR3 sequences in the sample, with 0.59% held by the top ten. This CDR3 spans 15 amino acids. Details on this clonotype: Its antigen is as yet unknown.

Naive CD8+ T cells displayed a CD45RO-CCR7+CD27+CD95- phenotype. This clonotype was obtained from a human donor in good health. Some clones in this sample may be carry-over from other donors' samples. The chain couples TRBV23-1 to TRBJ2-3; there is no DNA to check the TCRdb D call of TRBD2. TRBV23-1 is an ORF; its function is uncertain. The sequenced sample consisted of naive CXCR3+ CD8+ T cells from blood. Indicated subset: CD45RO-CCR7+CD27+CD95- naive CD8+ T cells expressing CXCR3 (TNR3+). The CDR3 is CASSHSGPSEDTQYF.